Presented here are 15 T cell receptor beta chains from one specimen sequenced in a study of T cell repertoires in cytomegalovirus infection. TCRdb itself ran the reads through MiXCR, one entry per CDR3 protein. This table has about 100,000 distinct CDR3 sequences, more than 20% appearing once. The specimen was CD8+ T cells from PBMCs. The receptor source for this set is a human donor in good health (CMV status not recorded). Some clones in this sample may be carry-over from other donors' samples.

There are a few counts of this clonotype. The chain links TRBV11-2 to TRBJ1-4; D unclear. Germline V gene data show CDR1 as SGHAT and CDR2 as FQNNGV. V was clipped by 5 bases and J by 4 bases, with 11 bases between them. This CDR3 is built from 14 residues. CDR3 coding DNA: TGTGCCAGCAGCCGTAGTTCGGATAATGAAAAACTGTTTTTT. This gives the protein CASSRSSDNEKLFF.

This clonotype has ten or more counts. The V and J genes are TRBV14 and TRBJ1-4; 11 positions agree with TRBD1. V shed 3 bases and J 5 bases; nucleotides not matched to a gene: 8. Germline assignment: CDR1 SGHDN and CDR2 FVKESK. The CDR3 consists of 17 residues. The CDR3 region has the DNA TGTGCCAGCAGCCAGGCGAGGGGGACAGGGGGAAATGAAAAACTGTTTTTT. Its protein product is CASSQARGTGGNEKLFF.

To note about this clonotype: This may come from a read error, since a much larger clone is one base off. The rearrangement links TRBV7-2 to TRBJ2-7, with D maybe TRBD2 (6 bases). The V end lost 4 bases, the J end lost 3 bases, and 22 bases lay between the germline ends. Germline V CDR1 and CDR2: SGHTA, FQGNSA. This CDR3 region has 17 residues. The CDR3 protein is CASSSLSAQWRGYEQYF. In DNA, the CDR3 is TGTGCCAGCAGCTCATTGTCGGCGCAGTGGAGGGGCTACGAGCAGTACTTC.

This clonotype appeared once. The junction departs from germline at one end; a sequencing error may be responsible. This sequence joins TRBV5-1 and TRBJ1-2, with 8 bases that match TRBD1. The germline gives CDR1 SGHRS, CDR2 YFSETQ. The CDR3 covers 15 residues. The CDR3 coding sequence is TGCACCAGCAGCTTGGAAGGACAGGGAACGGATGGCTACACCTTC. Translation gives CTSSLEGQGTDGYTF.

J is TRBJ2-7 and V is TRBV19; 10 nucleotides match TRBD1. The junction had 5 bases not matched to a gene; V was cut back by 10 bases and J by 5 bases. CDR3 length equals 12 residues. Germline V CDR1 and CDR2: LNHDA, SQIVND (reference sequence). The CDR3 region has the DNA TGTGCCACGGGACAGGGGACCGACGAGCAGTACTTC. Protein: CATGQGTDEQYF.

This rearrangement joins TRBV5-4 to TRBJ2-1; 11 bases map to TRBD2. J gave up 0 bases and V 4 bases, and 15 bases lay outside the gene matches. Germline CDR1 SGHNT, CDR2 YYREEE (reference sequence). The CDR3 spans 20 residues. The CDR3 DNA reads TGTGCCAGCAGCGTGGAATCACTAGCGGGGGCCCCGAGCTCCTACAATGAGCAGTTCTTC. Translated: CASSVESLAGAPSSYNEQFF.

This clonotype appeared many times. The chain employs TRBV28 and TRBJ2-3; 7 bases are shared with TRBD2. Germline V gene sequence: CDR1 MDHEN, CDR2 SYDVKM. Trimming cost V 5 bases and J 5 bases; bases outside gene matches: 10. CDR3 length: 15 residues. For the CDR3, the DNA is TGTGCCAGCAGTCCCGCGGGGGAGATGGAAGATACGCAGTATTTT. Translating it yields CASSPAGEMEDTQYF.

This clonotype has more than one count but fewer than ten. V is TRBV2 and J is TRBJ1-1; no reliable D call. The germline V gene encodes CDR1 SNHLY and CDR2 FYNNEI. Trimming took 4 bases from V and 0 from J, leaving 9 bases between them. CDR3 size: 14 residues. CDR3 residues: CASSVGNLNTEAFF. Here the CDR3 DNA reads TGTGCCAGCAGTGTTGGCAATTTGAACACTGAAGCTTTCTTT. The full variable domain, with the rest looked up from reference TRBV2 and TRBJ1-1, is EPEVTQTPSHQVTQMGQEVILRCVPISNHLYFYWYRQILGQKVEFLVSFYNNEISEKSEIFDDQFSVERPDGSNFTLKIRSTKLEDSAMYFCASSVGNLNTEAFFGQGTRLTVV.

The J gene is TRBJ2-1, the V gene TRBV10-1; tentative D call: TRBD1 (6 bases). The CDR3 runs 11 residues. The V gene's germline CDR1 is WNHNN and CDR2 SYGVQD (reference sequence). V shed 6 bases and J shed 9 bases, with 9 bases lying between them. CDR3 in amino acids: CASSRGSEQFF. The CDR3 coding sequence is TGCGCCAGCAGCAGGGGTTCTGAGCAGTTCTTC.

The V and J genes are TRBV28 and TRBJ2-3; D ambiguous. The germline V gene encodes CDR1 MDHEN and CDR2 SYDVKM. Trimming stripped 5 bases from V and 7 bases from J, with 10 bases between. This CDR3 comprises 12 residues. The CDR3 region is CASSALLNTQYF. Written as DNA, the CDR3 is TGTGCCAGCAGTGCCCTGTTGAATACGCAGTATTTT.

V and J are TRBV4-3 and TRBJ1-2; no firm D call. Germline CDR1 LGHNA, CDR2 YSLEER. Trimming took 0 bases from V and 4 from J, leaving 12 bases between them. CDR3 length: 15 amino acids. CDR3 loop: CASSQDGGLGYGYTF. The CDR3 DNA reads TGCGCCAGCAGCCAAGATGGCGGCCTCGGCTATGGCTACACCTTC.

This clonotype showed up just a few times. CDR3: CASSWDTGLVYEQYF. CDR3 nucleotides: TGCGCCAGCAGCTGGGACACGGGTTTGGTGTACGAGCAGTACTTC. This chain uses TRBV4-1 with TRBJ2-7, with D possibly being TRBD1 (6 bases). Trimming removed 5 bases at V and 4 bases at J, with 18 bases between. CDR1 is MGHRA and CDR2 is YSYEKL in the germline V gene. CDR3 size: 15 residues.

This clonotype turned up a few times. The chain has TRBV7-9 and TRBJ2-7; D is possibly TRBD1 or TRBD2 (5 bases each). V was shortened by 1 base and J by 5 bases, with 12 bases between the two germline ends. The germline V gene encodes CDR1 SEHNR and CDR2 FQNEAQ (reference sequence). This CDR3 is built from 14 residues. The CDR3 DNA sequence: TGTGCCAGCAGCTTAGTGGGGGACGGGAACGAGCAGTACTTC. This gives the protein CASSLVGDGNEQYF.

This clonotype came up a few times. The CDR3 DNA sequence: TGTGCCAGCAGTGAGCGCCAGAACACCGGGGAGCTGTTTTTT. Its translation: CASSERQNTGELFF. The rearrangement uses TRBV2 and TRBJ2-2; D not certain. CDR1 and CDR2 (germline): SNHLY, FYNNEI. The V end was cut by 3 bases, the J end by 1 base, with 6 bases between. The length of the CDR3 is 14 residues.

In this sample, this clonotype turned up a few times. The chain links TRBV20-1 to TRBJ2-3, with 9 nucleotides matching TRBD2. V lost 2 bases, J lost 1 base, and 1 base stayed unmatched. The CDR3 spans 14 residues. Looked up from germline, CDR1 is DFQATT and CDR2 is SNEGSKA (reference sequence). The CDR3 region is CSARWTSGTDTQYF. CDR3 in DNA: TGCAGTGCTAGATGGACTAGCGGCACAGATACGCAGTATTTT.